The source of this T cell receptor beta chain is a study of graft-versus-host responses after intestinal transplantation. Libraries were prepared by immunoSEQ multiplex PCR; TCRdb keeps only in-frame clonotypes and omits some of them. Of over 45,000 clones in the sample, roughly 90% were seen once. CDR1 and CDR2 from the germline V gene are MDHEN and SYDVKM. The length of the CDR3 is 13 residues. Trimming left V 4 bases short and J 6 bases short, with 10 bases between. This sequence was found in a human patient who received an intestinal transplant, so some T cells may come from the graft donor. The source material was PBMCs, sampled 26 days after transplant. The J gene is TRBJ1-5, the V gene TRBV28, with D maybe TRBD1 (5 bases). CDR3 loop: CASSWGGSQPQHF. CDR3 nucleotides: TGTGCCAGCAGTTGGGGGGGTTCTCAGCCCCAGCATTTT.